The clone carrying this T cell receptor beta chain appeared a few times. The data originate from a study of T cells in Graves' hyperthyroidism and ophthalmopathy. Isolation of PBMCs was performed on about 10 ml fresh peripheral blood. The CDR3 spans 14 residues. V lost 0 bases to trimming and J lost 2 bases, with 8 bases between them. Germline CDR1 and CDR2: MNHEY and SVGAGI. Regions amplified from RNA transcripts were the TCR beta CDR3 regions. The TCR CDR3 first-round RT-PCR relied on the HTBI primer set. Using its own MiXCR run on the multiplex PCR reads, TCRdb lists one record per CDR3 protein. The sample yields around 500,000 distinct CDR3 sequences, 22% seen once.

The source is a woman in her 70s with Graves' ophthalmopathy. Sequences were obtained from blood. V usage is TRBV6-5 and J usage is TRBJ2-7, with D perhaps assigned TRBD1 or TRBD2 (5 bases each). The CDR3 here is CASSYSGGPYEQYF. CDR3 nucleotides: TGTGCCAGCAGTTACTCTGGGGGTCCCTACGAGCAGTACTTC.